A selection of T cell receptor beta chains follows, all from one sample in a study of low-dose radiotherapy and immunotherapy resistance in tumors. Using its own MiXCR run on the reads, TCRdb lists one record per CDR3 protein. The sample includes 85,000 to 95,000 distinct CDR3 sequences, roughly 9% of them seen just once. The sequenced sample was PBMCs, obtained before treatment. Receptors were obtained from a male donor with prostate cancer. CDR3s leave out the opening cysteine and the closing phenylalanine or tryptophan.

v_call,j_call,cdr3_aa
TRBV5-1,TRBJ2-5,ASSLGGHPSETQY
TRBV6-2/TRBV6-3,TRBJ1-4,ASSSREKEKLF
TRBV9,TRBJ2-1,ASSGRQAVNEQF
TRBV6-2/TRBV6-3,TRBJ2-7,ASSYQTASGAYEQY
TRBV20-1,TRBJ1-2,SARDLSPAGYT
TRBV27,TRBJ2-7,ASRTGPPEGEQY
TRBV12-3/TRBV12-4,TRBJ2-2,ASSLGVAGELF
TRBV28,TRBJ2-7,ASTPPPGQGAYEQY
TRBV27,TRBJ1-5,ASSLYRGSQPQH
TRBV2,TRBJ1-1,ASRVVGENTEAF